What follows are 3 T cell receptor beta chains derived from one specimen sequenced in a study of blood T cell repertoires in COVID-19. The repertoire was sequenced with immunoSEQ multiplex PCR; TCRdb's copy has only in-frame clones and lacks some. The data hold over 200,000 clones, with over 75% observed a single time. Sequencing input: PBMCs or T cells enriched from blood (not recorded which). The receptor source for this set is a woman aged 50 to 60 who had recovered from COVID-19.

This chain uses TRBV6-6 with TRBJ2-7, with 11 bases identical to TRBD2. The ends lost 6 bases at V and 2 bases at J; junction bases unmatched: 6. In germline, CDR1 is MNHNY, CDR2 SVGAGI (reference sequence). The CDR3 covers 15 residues. The CDR3 DNA follows: TGTGCCAGCAGACCATTAGCGGGAGGGACCTACGAGCAGTACTTC. Its protein product is CASRPLAGGTYEQYF.

V is TRBV5-5 and J is TRBJ2-2, with a possible D match to TRBD1 (6 bases). The V end lost 1 base, the J end lost 1 base, and 11 bases lay between the germline ends. This CDR3 region has 16 residues. Germline V gives CDR1 SGHKS, CDR2 YYEKEE (reference sequence). CDR3 residues: CASSLFGGQNTGELFF. CDR3 nucleotides: TGTGCCAGCAGCTTGTTTGGGGGCCAGAACACCGGGGAGCTGTTTTTT. Looking up the rest from reference TRBV5-5 and TRBJ2-2 gives the full variable domain: DAGVTQSPTHLIKTRGQQVTLRCSPISGHKSVSWYQQVLGQGPQFIFQYYEKEERGRGNFPDRFSARQFPNYSSELNVNALLLGDSALYLCASSLFGGQNTGELFFGEGSRLTVL.

J is TRBJ2-7 and V is TRBV2; 8 bases match TRBD2. The CDR3 has 11 residues. V lost 4 bases to trimming and J lost 7 bases; unmatched junction nucleotides: 0. Germline CDR1 and CDR2: SNHLY and FYNNEI. In nucleotides, the CDR3 is TGTGCCAGCAGTGGACTAGCGGAGCAGTACTTC. This codes for CASSGLAEQYF.